This T cell receptor (beta chain) comes out of a study of blood T cell repertoires in COVID-19. Study overall: The United States, Italy and Spain supplied acute and convalescent COVID-19 samples.

Recruitment covered some 25 US areas and drew participants whose ages spanned roughly 18 to 89 years. Cohorts were determined from participant-reported clinical history. The V segment lost 6 bases and the J segment 6 bases; nucleotides outside the gene matches: 10. The V gene's germline CDR1 is LNHDA and CDR2 SQIVND (reference sequence). There are 14 residues in the CDR3. Generated by immunoSEQ multiplex PCR, the TCRdb table keeps only in-frame clones and is missing some. The sample consists of just over 300,000 clones, around 84% of them appearing once. The sequence was collected from a man aged 25 to 45 who had recovered from COVID-19. What was sequenced was PBMCs or T cells enriched from blood (not recorded which). The gene calls are TRBV19 and TRBJ1-1; 7 nucleotides match TRBD1. The CDR3 DNA reads TGTGCCAGTAGAACCGGGACAGACAGACCTGAAGCTTTCTTT. The encoded protein is CASRTGTDRPEAFF.